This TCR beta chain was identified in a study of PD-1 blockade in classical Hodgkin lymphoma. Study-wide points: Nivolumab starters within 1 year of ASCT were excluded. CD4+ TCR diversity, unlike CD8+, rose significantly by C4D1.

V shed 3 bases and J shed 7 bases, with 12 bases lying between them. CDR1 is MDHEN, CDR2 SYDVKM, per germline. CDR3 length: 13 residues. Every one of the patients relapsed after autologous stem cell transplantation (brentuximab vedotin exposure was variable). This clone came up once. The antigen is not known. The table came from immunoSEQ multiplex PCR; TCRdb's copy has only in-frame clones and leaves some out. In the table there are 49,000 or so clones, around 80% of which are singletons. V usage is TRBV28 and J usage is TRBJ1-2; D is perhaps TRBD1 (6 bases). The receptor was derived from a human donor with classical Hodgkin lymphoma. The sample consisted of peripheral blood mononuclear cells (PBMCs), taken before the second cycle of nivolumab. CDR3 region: CASSFPGGVGYTF. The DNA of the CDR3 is TGTGCCAGCAGTTTTCCGGGGGGCGTTGGCTACACCTTC.